Here is one TCR beta chain with its context. The PCR had 60 Vbeta and 13 Jbeta primers. The data were produced by immunoSEQ multiplex PCR, yet TCRdb's version contains in-frame clones alone and is incomplete. The sample contains around 110,000 clones, about 80% of which appear only once. This sample was included in a study of cytomegalovirus exposure and HLA in healthy donors. The TCR sequence derives from a man under 40 in good health and CMV-seropositive. Sequencing used PBMCs.

Here the CDR3 DNA reads TGTGCCAGCAGCCCCTGGAGCACAGGGAGCACCGGGGAGCTGTTTTTT. Protein: CASSPWSTGSTGELFF. This chain connects TRBV11-2 to TRBJ2-2, with D possibly being TRBD1 (6 bases). V dropped 5 bases and J dropped 4 bases, with 17 bases sitting between them. This CDR3 is 16 amino acids long. Germline lookup yields CDR1 SGHAT and CDR2 FQNNGV.